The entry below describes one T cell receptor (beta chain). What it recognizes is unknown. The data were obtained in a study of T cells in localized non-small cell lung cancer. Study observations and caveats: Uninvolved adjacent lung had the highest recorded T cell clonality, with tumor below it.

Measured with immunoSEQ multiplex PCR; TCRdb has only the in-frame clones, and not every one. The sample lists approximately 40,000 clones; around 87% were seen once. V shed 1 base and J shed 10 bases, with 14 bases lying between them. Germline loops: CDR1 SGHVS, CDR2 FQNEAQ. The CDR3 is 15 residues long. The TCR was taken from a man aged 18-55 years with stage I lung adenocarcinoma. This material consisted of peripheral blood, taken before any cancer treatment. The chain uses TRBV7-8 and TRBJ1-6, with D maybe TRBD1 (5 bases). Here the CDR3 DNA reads TGTGCCAGCAGCTTAGGGGGCTCAGGAGACTCACCCCTCCACTTT. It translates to CASSLGGSGDSPLHF.